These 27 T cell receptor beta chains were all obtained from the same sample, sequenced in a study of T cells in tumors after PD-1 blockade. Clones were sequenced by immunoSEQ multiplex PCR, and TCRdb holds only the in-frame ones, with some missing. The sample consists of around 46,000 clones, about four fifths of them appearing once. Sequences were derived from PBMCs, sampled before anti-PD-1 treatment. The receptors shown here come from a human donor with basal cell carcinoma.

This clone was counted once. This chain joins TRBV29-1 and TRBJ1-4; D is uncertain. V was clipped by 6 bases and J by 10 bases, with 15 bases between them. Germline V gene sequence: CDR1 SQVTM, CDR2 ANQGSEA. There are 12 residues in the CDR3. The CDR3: CSVGWGSRKLFF. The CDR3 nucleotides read TGCAGCGTCGGGTGGGGATCGAGAAAACTGTTTTTT.

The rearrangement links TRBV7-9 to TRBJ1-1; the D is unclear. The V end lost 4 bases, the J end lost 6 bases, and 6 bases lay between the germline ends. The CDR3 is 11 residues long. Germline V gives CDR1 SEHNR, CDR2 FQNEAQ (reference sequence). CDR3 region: CASSSGPEAFF. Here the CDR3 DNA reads TGTGCCAGCAGCTCGGGCCCTGAAGCTTTCTTT.

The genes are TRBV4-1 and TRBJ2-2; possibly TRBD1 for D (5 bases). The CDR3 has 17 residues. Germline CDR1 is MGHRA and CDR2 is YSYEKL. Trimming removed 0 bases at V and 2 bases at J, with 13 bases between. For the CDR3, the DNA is TGCGCCAGCAGCCAAGAAGGGAAGGGGATAAACACCGGGGAGCTGTTTTTT. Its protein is CASSQEGKGINTGELFF.

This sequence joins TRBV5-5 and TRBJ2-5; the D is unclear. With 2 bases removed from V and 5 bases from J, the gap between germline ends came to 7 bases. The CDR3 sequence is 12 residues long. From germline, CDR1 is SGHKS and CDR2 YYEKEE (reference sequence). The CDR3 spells CASSFYGETQYF. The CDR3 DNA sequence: TGTGCCAGCAGCTTTTATGGCGAGACCCAGTACTTC.

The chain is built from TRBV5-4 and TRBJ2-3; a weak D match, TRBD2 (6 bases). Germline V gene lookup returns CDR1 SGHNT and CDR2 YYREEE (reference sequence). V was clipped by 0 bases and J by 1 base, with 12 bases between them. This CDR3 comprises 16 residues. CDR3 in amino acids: CASSLVLLAGTDTQYF. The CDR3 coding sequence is TGTGCCAGCAGCTTGGTCCTACTAGCAGGCACAGATACGCAGTATTTT.

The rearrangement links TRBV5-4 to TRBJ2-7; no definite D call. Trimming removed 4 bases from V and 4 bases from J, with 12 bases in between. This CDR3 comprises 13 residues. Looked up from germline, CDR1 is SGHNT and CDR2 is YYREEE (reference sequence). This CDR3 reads CASSHATDYEQYF. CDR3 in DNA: TGTGCCAGCAGCCATGCGACGGATTACGAGCAGTACTTC.

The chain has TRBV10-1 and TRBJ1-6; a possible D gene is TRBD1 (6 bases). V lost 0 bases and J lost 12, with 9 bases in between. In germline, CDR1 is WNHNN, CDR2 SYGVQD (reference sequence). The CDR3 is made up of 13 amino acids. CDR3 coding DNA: TGCGCCAGCAGTGAGTCGGGAGGGGGACCCCTCCACTTT. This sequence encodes CASSESGGGPLHF.

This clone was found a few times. CDR3 DNA sequence: TGTGCCAGCAGCCCGGGACTTAGCTCCTACGAGCAGTACTTC. As protein: CASSPGLSSYEQYF. The chain uses TRBV3-1 (or the pseudogene TRBV3-2) and TRBJ2-7; a weak D match, TRBD2 (6 bases). The V end lost 4 bases, the J end lost 0 bases, and 10 bases lay between the germline ends. The germline V gene has CDR1 LGHDT and CDR2 YNNKEL (reference sequence). The CDR3 extends over 14 amino acids.

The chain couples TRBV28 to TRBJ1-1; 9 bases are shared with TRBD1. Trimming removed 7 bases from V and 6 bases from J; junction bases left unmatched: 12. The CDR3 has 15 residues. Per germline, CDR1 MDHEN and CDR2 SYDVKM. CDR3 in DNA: TGTGCCAGCATATTACCCGGGACAGGGCTCGCTGAAGCTTTCTTT. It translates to CASILPGTGLAEAFF.

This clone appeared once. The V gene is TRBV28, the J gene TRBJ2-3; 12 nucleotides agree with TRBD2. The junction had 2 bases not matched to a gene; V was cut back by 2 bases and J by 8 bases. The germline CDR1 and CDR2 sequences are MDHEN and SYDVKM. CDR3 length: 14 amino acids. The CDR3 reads CASSLASGRGTQYF. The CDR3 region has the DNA TGTGCCAGCAGTTTAGCTAGCGGGAGGGGTACGCAGTATTTT.

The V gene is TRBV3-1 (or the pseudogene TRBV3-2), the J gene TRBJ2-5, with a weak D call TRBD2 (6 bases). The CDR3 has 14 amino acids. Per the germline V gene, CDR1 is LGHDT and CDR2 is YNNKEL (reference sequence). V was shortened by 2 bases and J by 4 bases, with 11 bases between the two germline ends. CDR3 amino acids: CASSQPGRGETQYF. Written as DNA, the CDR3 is TGTGCCAGCAGCCAACCCGGGCGGGGAGAGACCCAGTACTTC.

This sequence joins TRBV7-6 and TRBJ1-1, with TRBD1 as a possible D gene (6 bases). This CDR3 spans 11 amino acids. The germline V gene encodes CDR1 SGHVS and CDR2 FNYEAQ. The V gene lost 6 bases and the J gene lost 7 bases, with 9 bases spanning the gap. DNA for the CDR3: TGTGCCAGCAGTGAACAGGGTGAAGCTTTCTTT. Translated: CASSEQGEAFF.

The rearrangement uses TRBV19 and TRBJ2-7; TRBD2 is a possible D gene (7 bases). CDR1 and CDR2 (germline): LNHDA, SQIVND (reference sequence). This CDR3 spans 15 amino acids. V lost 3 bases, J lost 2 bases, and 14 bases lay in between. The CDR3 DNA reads TGTGCCAGTAGTATGTCCCAGGGGAGGGCCTACGAGCAGTACTTC. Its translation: CASSMSQGRAYEQYF.

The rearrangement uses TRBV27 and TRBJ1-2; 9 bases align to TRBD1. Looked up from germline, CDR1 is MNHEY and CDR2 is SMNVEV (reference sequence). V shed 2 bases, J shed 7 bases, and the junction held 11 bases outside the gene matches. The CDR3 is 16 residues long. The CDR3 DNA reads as TGTGCCAGCAGTTTAAGGGACGGGGACAGGGTTCGTGGCTACACCTTC. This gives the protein CASSLRDGDRVRGYTF.

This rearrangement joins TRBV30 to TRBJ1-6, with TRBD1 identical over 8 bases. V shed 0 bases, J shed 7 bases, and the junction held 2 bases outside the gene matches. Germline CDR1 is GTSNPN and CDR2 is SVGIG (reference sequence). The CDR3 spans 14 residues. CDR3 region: CAWSVAGGNSPLHF. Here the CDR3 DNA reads TGTGCCTGGAGTGTGGCAGGGGGCAATTCACCCCTCCACTTT.

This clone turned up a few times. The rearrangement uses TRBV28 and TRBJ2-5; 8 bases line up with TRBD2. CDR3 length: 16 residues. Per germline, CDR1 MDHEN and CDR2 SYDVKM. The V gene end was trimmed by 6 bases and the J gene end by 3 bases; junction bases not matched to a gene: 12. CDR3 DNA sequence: TGTGCCAGCAGCCGTGGAATCGGGGGGGCGGAAGAGACCCAGTACTTC. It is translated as CASSRGIGGAEETQYF.

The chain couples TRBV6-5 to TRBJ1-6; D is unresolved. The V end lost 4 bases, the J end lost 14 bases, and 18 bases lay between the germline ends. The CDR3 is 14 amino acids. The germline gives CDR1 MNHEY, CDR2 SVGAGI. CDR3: CASSSPGWTGTLHF. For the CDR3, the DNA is TGTGCCAGCAGTTCCCCAGGCTGGACGGGAACCCTCCACTTT.

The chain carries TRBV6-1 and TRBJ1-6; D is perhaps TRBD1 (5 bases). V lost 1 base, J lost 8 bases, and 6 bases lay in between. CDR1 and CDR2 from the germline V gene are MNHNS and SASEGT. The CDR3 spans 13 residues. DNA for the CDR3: TGTGCCAGCAGTGAAGGGGGGGATTCACCCCTCCACTTT. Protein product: CASSEGGDSPLHF.

As DNA, the CDR3 is TGCGCCAGCAGCTCGACGGGACAGACTTTCTATGGCTACACCTTC. It specifies CASSSTGQTFYGYTF. V gene TRBV5-1 combines with J gene TRBJ1-2; 7 bases line up with TRBD1. The CDR3 contains 15 residues. The germline CDR1 and CDR2 sequences are SGHRS and YFSETQ. Trimming at V came to 3 bases and at J to 4 bases, leaving 9 bases not matched to a gene.

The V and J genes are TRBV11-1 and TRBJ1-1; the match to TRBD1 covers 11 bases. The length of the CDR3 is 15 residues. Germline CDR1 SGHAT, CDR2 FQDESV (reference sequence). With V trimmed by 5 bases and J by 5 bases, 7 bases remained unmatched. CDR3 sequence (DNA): TGTGCCAGCAGCCACAGGACAGGGGGCTTGACTGAAGCTTTCTTT. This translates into CASSHRTGGLTEAFF.

The chain's CDR3 is CASSPPGVSGANVLTF. Here the CDR3 DNA reads TGTGCCAGCAGCCCCCCAGGGGTCTCTGGGGCCAACGTCCTGACTTTC. V usage is TRBV7-9 and J usage is TRBJ2-6, with a weak D call TRBD1 (6 bases). In germline, CDR1 is SEHNR, CDR2 FQNEAQ (reference sequence). The CDR3 contains 16 residues. Trimming took 5 bases from V and 0 from J, leaving 11 bases between them.

CDR3: CATSDSRTGGIYEQYF. The CDR3 nucleotides are TGTGCCACCAGTGATTCGAGGACAGGGGGAATCTACGAGCAGTACTTC. The chain employs TRBV24-1 and TRBJ2-7; 10 bases map to TRBD1. Germline trimming cut 2 bases from V and 3 bases from J; bases unmatched to any gene: 6. The CDR3 loop spans 16 amino acids. Germline V gene sequence: CDR1 KGHDR, CDR2 SFDVKD.

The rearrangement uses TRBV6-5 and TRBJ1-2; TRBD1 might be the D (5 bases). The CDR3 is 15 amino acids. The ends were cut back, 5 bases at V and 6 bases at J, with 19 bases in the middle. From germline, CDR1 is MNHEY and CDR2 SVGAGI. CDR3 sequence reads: CASSQRTRGPDGYTF. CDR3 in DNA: TGTGCCAGCAGTCAGCGGACACGCGGGCCTGATGGCTACACCTTC.

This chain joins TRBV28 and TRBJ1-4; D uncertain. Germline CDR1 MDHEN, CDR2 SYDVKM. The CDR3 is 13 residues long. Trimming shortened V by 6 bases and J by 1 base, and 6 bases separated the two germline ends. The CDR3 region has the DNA TGTGCCAGCAGGGACGGAACTAATGAAAAACTGTTTTTT. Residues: CASRDGTNEKLFF.

The CDR3 is CASSLEAGLREKLFF. Here the CDR3 DNA reads TGTGCCAGCAGCTTGGAGGCAGGGCTTCGTGAAAAACTGTTTTTT. V usage is TRBV5-5 and J usage is TRBJ1-4; D possibly corresponds to TRBD1 (5 bases). V was trimmed by 0 bases and J by 7 bases, leaving 13 bases between them. CDR1 is SGHKS and CDR2 is YYEKEE in the germline V gene (reference sequence). CDR3 length: 15 amino acids. The full variable domain, its missing parts supplied by reference TRBV5-5 and TRBJ1-4, is DAGVTQSPTHLIKTRGQQVTLRCSPISGHKSVSWYQQVLGQGPQFIFQYYEKEERGRGNFPDRFSARQFPNYSSELNVNALLLGDSALYLCASSLEAGLREKLFFGSGTQLSVL.

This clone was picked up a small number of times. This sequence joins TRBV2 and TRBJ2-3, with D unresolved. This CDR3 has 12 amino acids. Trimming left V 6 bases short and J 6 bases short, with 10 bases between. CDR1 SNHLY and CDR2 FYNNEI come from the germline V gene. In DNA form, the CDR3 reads TGTGCCAGCAGACGCAGTTGGGATACGCAGTATTTT. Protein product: CASRRSWDTQYF.

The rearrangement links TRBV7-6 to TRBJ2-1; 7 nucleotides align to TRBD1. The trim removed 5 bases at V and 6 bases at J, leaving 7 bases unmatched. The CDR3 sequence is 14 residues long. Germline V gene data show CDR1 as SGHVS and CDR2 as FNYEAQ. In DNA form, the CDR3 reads TGTGCCAGCAGCCTCAACCGGGACAGCAATGAGCAGTTCTTC. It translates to CASSLNRDSNEQFF.